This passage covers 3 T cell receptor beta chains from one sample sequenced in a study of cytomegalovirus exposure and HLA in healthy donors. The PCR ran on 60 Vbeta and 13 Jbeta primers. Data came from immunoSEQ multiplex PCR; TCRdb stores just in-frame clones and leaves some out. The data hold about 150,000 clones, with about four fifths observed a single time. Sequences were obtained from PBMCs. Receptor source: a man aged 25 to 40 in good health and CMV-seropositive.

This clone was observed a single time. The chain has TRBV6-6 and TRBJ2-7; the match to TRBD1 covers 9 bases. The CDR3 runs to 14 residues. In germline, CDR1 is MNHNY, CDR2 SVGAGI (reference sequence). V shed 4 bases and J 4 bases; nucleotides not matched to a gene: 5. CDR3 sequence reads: CASSWDRVGYEQYF. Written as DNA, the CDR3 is TGTGCCAGCAGTTGGGACAGGGTGGGTTACGAGCAGTACTTC.

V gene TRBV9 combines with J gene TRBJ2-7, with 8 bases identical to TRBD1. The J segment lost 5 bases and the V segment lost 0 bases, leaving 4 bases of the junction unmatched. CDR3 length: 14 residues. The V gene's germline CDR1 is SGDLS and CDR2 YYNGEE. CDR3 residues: CASSVGTGSHEQYF. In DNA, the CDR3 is TGTGCCAGCAGCGTAGGGACAGGGAGCCACGAGCAGTACTTC.

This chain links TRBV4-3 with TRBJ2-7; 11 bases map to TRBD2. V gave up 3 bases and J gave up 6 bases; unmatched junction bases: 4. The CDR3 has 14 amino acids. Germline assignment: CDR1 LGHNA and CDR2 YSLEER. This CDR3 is CASSQIAGGLEQYF. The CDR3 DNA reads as TGCGCCAGCAGCCAGATAGCGGGGGGGCTCGAGCAGTACTTC.